The clone carrying this T cell receptor beta chain showed up just a few times. The source of the sample is a study of blood T cell repertoires in COVID-19. The wider study: COVID-19 samples collected from the United States, Italy and Spain covered acute and convalescent phases. From T cells, B-cell-depleted T cells, or PBMCs came the material, which was cDNA or gDNA.

Methods used by the authors: Counts of nucleated cells, estimated from reference gene primer amplification, were obtained. The assay was immunoSEQ multiplex PCR, and TCRdb's table has in-frame clones only and misses some. V and J calls and clone size are given by that table; D and trimming were obtained from the DNA. The data hold hundreds of thousands of clones, with over 75% observed a single time. The length of the CDR3 is 15 residues. Losses at the gene ends were 4 bases for V and 1 base for J; bases not matched to a gene: 6. Germline V gene lookup returns CDR1 KGHSH and CDR2 LQKENI. V is TRBV18 and J is TRBJ1-2; 7 positions match TRBD1. Sequenced: peripheral blood. The receptor was derived from a man between 18 and 29 years old with active or convalescent COVID-19. DNA of the CDR3: TGTGCCAGCTCACTGGGATGGGACAGTAACTATGGCTACACCTTC. Translating it yields CASSLGWDSNYGYTF.